Each of the 27 T cell receptor beta chains below was sequenced from the same sample in a study of post-analysis software for immune sequencing data. Notes on the study in general: In patients, TRBV5-6, TRBV5-1 and TRBV20-1 belonged to five TRBV segments found more frequently than in controls.

The antigens these receptors bind are not known. Unique molecular identifiers were carried by the TCR beta cDNA libraries. From the PCR reads, TCRdb called clonotypes with MiXCR, one entry per CDR3 protein. The sample carries roughly 600,000 distinct CDR3 sequences, about 40% recorded once. The sequenced sample was blood. The receptors stem from a girl between 5 and 17 years old with multiple sclerosis.

The rearrangement joins TRBV4-2 to TRBJ2-7, with 10 bases matching TRBD2. Germline V gene data show CDR1 as LGHNA and CDR2 as YNFKEQ. CDR3 length equals 16 residues. V shed 0 bases and J 0 bases; nucleotides not matched to a gene: 2. In nucleotides, the CDR3 is TGTGCCAGCAGCCAAGAAACTAGCGGGACCTCCTACGAGCAGTACTTC. Its protein product is CASSQETSGTSYEQYF.

This clonotype turned up a few times. The rearrangement links TRBV11-2 to TRBJ2-3; no firm D call. V lost 4 bases and J lost 2, with 4 bases in between. Germline-derived CDR1 and CDR2 are SGHAT and FQNNGV. This CDR3 region has 12 residues. CDR3 DNA sequence: TGTGCCAGCAGCTACTTCACAGATACGCAGTATTTT. Translating it yields CASSYFTDTQYF.

The chain couples TRBV20-1 to TRBJ2-5, with TRBD2 matching over 7 bases. Germline values: CDR1 DFQATT, CDR2 SNEGSKA (reference sequence). CDR3 length: 14 amino acids. The J segment lost 2 bases and the V segment lost 1 base, leaving 4 bases of the junction unmatched. The CDR3 here is CSARAGGEQETQYF. The CDR3 DNA sequence: TGCAGTGCTAGAGCGGGAGGCGAGCAAGAGACCCAGTACTTC.

The chain joins TRBV5-1 to TRBJ2-5, with 11 positions matching TRBD2. The CDR3 loop spans 14 amino acids. Germline assignment: CDR1 SGHRS and CDR2 YFSETQ. The junction had 4 bases not matched to a gene; V was cut back by 7 bases and J by 2 bases. The CDR3: CASASGGSQETQYF. CDR3 nucleotides: TGCGCCAGCGCTAGCGGGGGGTCTCAAGAGACCCAGTACTTC.

This clonotype was seen only a few times. The rearrangement uses TRBV5-4 and TRBJ2-3; D gene unclear. The length of the CDR3 is 13 residues. Germline CDR1 and CDR2: SGHNT and YYREEE (reference sequence). Trimming took 4 bases from V and 2 from J, leaving 8 bases between them. The CDR3 protein is CASSPQTTDTQYF. The CDR3 DNA follows: TGTGCCAGCAGCCCCCAGACCACAGATACGCAGTATTTT. The variable domain in full, with the rest retrieved from reference TRBV5-4 and TRBJ2-3, is ETGVTQSPTHLIKTRGQQVTLRCSSQSGHNTVSWYQQALGQGPQFIFQYYREEENGRGNFPPRFSGLQFPNYSSELNVNALELDDSALYLCASSPQTTDTQYFGPGTRLTVL.

Details on this clonotype: The junction and the germline gene differ at one end; a read error may be behind it. The gene calls are TRBV12-3 or TRBV12-4 and TRBJ2-7, with a tentative D call TRBD1 (5 bases). The J call may be mistaken, given a closer DNA end match to TRBJ1-2. The CDR3 is 16 residues long. DNA of the CDR3: TGTGCCAGCAGTTTAGTGCAGGGAGGGACTAACTGTGGCTACACCTTC. This encodes CASSLVQGGTNCGYTF.

This clonotype was seen more than once but under ten times. This sequence joins TRBV4-1 and TRBJ2-5, with 7 bases aligning to TRBD1. The CDR3 is 16 residues long. After removal of 6 bases from V and 11 bases from J, the junction contained 21 bases not matched to a gene. Germline values: CDR1 MGHRA, CDR2 YSYEKL. The CDR3 is CASRLDFRDRLSAQYF. CDR3 bases: TGCGCCAGCAGGCTTGATTTCCGGGACAGACTATCGGCGCAGTACTTC.

The table lists this clonotype with a few counts. The chain recombines TRBV4-1 with TRBJ1-2; D is undetermined. V was clipped by 1 base and J by 4 bases, with 13 bases between them. This CDR3 spans 15 amino acids. Germline CDR1 reads MGHRA; CDR2 reads YSYEKL. This CDR3 is CASSQVQVSTYGYTF. CDR3 coding DNA: TGCGCCAGCAGCCAAGTGCAGGTGTCTACCTATGGCTACACCTTC.

This clonotype has a handful of counts. The V call is TRBV7-6, the J call TRBJ2-5; 8 positions agree with TRBD1. Trimming cost V 1 base and J 4 bases; bases outside gene matches: 5. Germline-derived CDR1 and CDR2 are SGHVS and FNYEAQ. The CDR3 contains 15 residues. CDR3 in DNA: TGTGCCAGCAGCTTAGTCGCAGGGGGCAGAGAGACCCAGTACTTC. Protein: CASSLVAGGRETQYF.

This clonotype was seen once. V gene TRBV9 combines with J gene TRBJ2-5; TRBD2 agrees at 7 bases. In germline, CDR1 is SGDLS, CDR2 YYNGEE. The CDR3 is 19 amino acids. The V gene end was trimmed by 0 bases and the J gene end by 5 bases; junction bases not matched to a gene: 19. The DNA of the CDR3 is TGTGCCAGCAGCGTAGGAAACGTCGGCGCGGGGGAAGCTTGGGAGACCCAGTACTTC. It codes for CASSVGNVGAGEAWETQYF.

The V and J genes are TRBV24-1 and TRBJ2-1; D unresolved. The ends were cut back, 4 bases at V and 1 base at J, with 13 bases in the middle. The CDR3 has 16 amino acids. Germline CDR1 is KGHDR and CDR2 is SFDVKD. The CDR3 sequence: CATSESGALSYNEQFF. The CDR3 nucleotides are TGTGCCACCAGTGAATCCGGCGCTCTATCCTACAATGAGCAGTTCTTC.

There are many counts of this clonotype. The chain combines TRBV5-1 with TRBJ2-5; 10 nucleotides match TRBD1. Trimming removed 3 bases from V and 4 bases from J; junction bases left unmatched: 3. The CDR3 spans 14 residues. Germline values: CDR1 SGHRS, CDR2 YFSETQ. CDR3 amino acids: CASSSGQGRETQYF. In DNA form, the CDR3 reads TGCGCCAGCAGCTCGGGACAGGGGAGAGAGACCCAGTACTTC.

The genes are TRBV7-2 and TRBJ1-2; no definite D call. This CDR3 is built from 15 residues. The germline V gene encodes CDR1 SGHTA and CDR2 FQGNSA. V dropped 2 bases and J dropped 0 bases, with 10 bases sitting between them. CDR3 in DNA: TGTGCCAGCAGCTTATGGATGGTTCCTAACTATGGCTACACCTTC. It encodes CASSLWMVPNYGYTF.

This clonotype was observed a handful of times. The chain employs TRBV12-3 or TRBV12-4 and TRBJ2-7, with D possibly matching TRBD2 (5 bases). The CDR3 length is 12 residues. V shed 8 bases and J shed 2 bases, with 10 bases lying between them. CDR3 in amino acids: CASGGPTYEQYF. The CDR3 nucleotides are TGTGCCAGCGGCGGGCCAACCTACGAGCAGTACTTC.

This clonotype was found a few times. Its ends do not fully match the called genes, so a read error is possible. This chain connects TRBV7-9 to TRBJ2-1; 8 bases are shared with TRBD2. The V gene's germline CDR1 is SEHNR and CDR2 FQNEAQ (reference sequence). The CDR3 runs to 17 residues. CDR3 nucleotides: TGTGCCAGCACCTTACTAGTGGCGGGAGGTCCTAAAGATGAGCAGTTCTTC. Translated: CASTLLVAGGPKDEQFF.

Remarks on this clonotype: The junction departs from the called germline gene at one end, perhaps through a read error. This rearrangement joins TRBV3-1 to TRBJ2-1; 7 nucleotides agree with TRBD2. Germline V gene lookup returns CDR1 LGHDT and CDR2 YNNKEL (reference sequence). This CDR3 comprises 17 residues. The CDR3 DNA reads TGTACCAGCAGCCAAGATAGGCAGGGACTATCCTACAATGAGCAGTTCTTC. This codes for CTSSQDRQGLSYNEQFF.

This clonotype appeared a single time. The chain has TRBV9 and TRBJ2-1; a possible D gene is TRBD2 (6 bases). Between the trimmed V and J ends, which lost 5 bases and 8 bases, there was a span of 17 bases. This CDR3 has 14 amino acids. Germline V CDR1 and CDR2: SGDLS, YYNGEE. This CDR3 is CASSASGWGDEQFF. The CDR3 nucleotides read TGTGCCAGCAGTGCAAGCGGTTGGGGGGATGAGCAGTTCTTC.

This clonotype was counted a few times. The gene calls are TRBV11-2 and TRBJ1-1; 7 bases match TRBD1. CDR3 length: 13 amino acids. Per the germline V gene, CDR1 is SGHAT and CDR2 is FQNNGV. Losses at the gene ends were 2 bases for V and 6 bases for J; bases not matched to a gene: 3. CDR3 amino acids: CASSLLGQPEAFF. CDR3 bases: TGTGCCAGCAGCTTATTGGGACAGCCTGAAGCTTTCTTT.

V is TRBV5-1 and J is TRBJ2-7; 8 nucleotides match TRBD1. The germline V gene has CDR1 SGHRS and CDR2 YFSETQ. The CDR3 runs 16 residues. The junction had 8 bases not matched to a gene; V was cut back by 1 base and J by 2 bases. CDR3 region: CASSLNMDRVTYEQYF. The CDR3 region has the DNA TGCGCCAGCAGCTTGAATATGGACAGGGTCACCTACGAGCAGTACTTC.

CDR3 coding DNA: TGTGCCAGTACTCGGCGGGGCTCCTACGAGCAGTACTTC. Protein sequence: CASTRRGSYEQYF. J is TRBJ2-7 and V is TRBV7-6; perhaps TRBD2 as D (6 bases). This CDR3 comprises 13 residues. Per the germline V gene, CDR1 is SGHVS and CDR2 is FNYEAQ. Trimming removed 9 bases at V and 0 bases at J, with 12 bases between.

J is TRBJ2-7 and V is TRBV24-1, with 10 bases identical to TRBD1. The DNA end favors TRBJ2-5, so the J call may be wrong. Germline V lookup: CDR1 KGHDR, CDR2 SFDVKD. The CDR3 loop spans 15 amino acids. The chain's CDR3 is CATGSVTGGGETQYF. CDR3 DNA: TGTGCCACCGGGAGCGTGACAGGGGGCGGAGAGACCCAGTACTTC.

This clonotype was recorded a few times. The V and J genes are TRBV5-1 and TRBJ2-7, with 7 bases identical to TRBD1. The CDR3 covers 14 residues. V shed 3 bases, J shed 7 bases, and the junction held 10 bases outside the gene matches. Germline V gene data show CDR1 as SGHRS and CDR2 as YFSETQ. The CDR3 region is CASSWRTGVREQYF. CDR3 coding DNA: TGCGCCAGCAGCTGGAGGACAGGAGTAAGGGAGCAGTACTTC.

The sample holds a few counts of this clonotype. The V and J genes are TRBV12-3 or TRBV12-4 and TRBJ2-3, with D maybe TRBD2 (5 bases). This CDR3 has 11 residues. The V end was cut by 5 bases, the J end by 5 bases, with 5 bases between. CDR3 protein: CASSGGDTQYF. Here the CDR3 DNA reads TGTGCCAGCAGTGGAGGAGATACGCAGTATTTT.

V is TRBV7-3 and J is TRBJ1-2, with a weak D call TRBD1 (6 bases). Trimming shortened V by 3 bases and J by 7 bases, and 12 bases separated the two germline ends. This CDR3 contains 13 residues. Germline V gives CDR1 SGHTA, CDR2 FQGTGA. CDR3 region: CASSFVGGSGYTF. The CDR3, as DNA: TGTGCCAGCAGCTTTGTAGGGGGGTCTGGCTACACCTTC.

The chain links TRBV5-6 to TRBJ2-1; D not resolved. The CDR3 runs to 13 residues. V was shortened by 2 bases and J by 5 bases, with 8 bases between the two germline ends. Germline V lookup: CDR1 SGHDT, CDR2 YYEEEE. The CDR3 region is CASSFDINNEQFF. CDR3 nucleotides: TGTGCCAGCAGCTTTGATATTAACAATGAGCAGTTCTTC.

This chain links TRBV19 with TRBJ1-1, with D perhaps TRBD1 (5 bases). Trimming removed 4 bases at V and 0 bases at J, with 12 bases between. Germline V gene lookup returns CDR1 LNHDA and CDR2 SQIVND (reference sequence). There are 15 residues in the CDR3. In DNA form, the CDR3 reads TGTGCCAGTAGTAATAACAAGGGGATGAACACTGAAGCTTTCTTT. Translated, it gives CASSNNKGMNTEAFF. Variable domain in full (rest from reference TRBV19 and TRBJ1-1): DGGITQSPKYLFRKEGQNVTLSCEQNLNHDAMYWYRQDPGQGLRLIYYSQIVNDFQKGDIAEGYSVSREKKESFPLTVTSAQKNPTAFYLCASSNNKGMNTEAFFGQGTRLTVV.

In this sample, this clonotype turned up once. A much bigger clone sits one base away, suggesting this may be a read error. The rearrangement joins TRBV12-3 or TRBV12-4 to TRBJ2-7; 9 bases match TRBD1. V shed 3 bases and J 3 bases; nucleotides not matched to a gene: 3. There are 14 residues in the CDR3. CDR3 in DNA: TGTGCCAGCAGTTTGGGGACAGGGAACTACGAGCAGTACTTC. Its protein product is CASSLGTGNYEQYF.